This T cell receptor beta chain was profiled in a study of siplizumab effects on memory and regulatory T cells. This CDR3 spans 16 amino acids. Trimming shortened V by 1 base and J by 4 bases, and 16 bases separated the two germline ends. From germline, CDR1 is SGHVS and CDR2 FNYEAQ. Generated by immunoSEQ multiplex PCR, the TCRdb table keeps only in-frame clones and is missing some. This repertoire shows 100,000 or so clones, 85% to 95% found once; its top ten account for 0.32%. The sample consisted of CD4+ T cells sorted from blood. This sequence originates from a human donor in good health. V and J are TRBV7-6 and TRBJ1-1, with D possibly TRBD1 on 6 matching bases. The CDR3: CASSLEGRGFSTEAFF. Written as DNA, the CDR3 is TGTGCCAGCAGCTTAGAGGGCAGGGGATTCTCCACTGAAGCTTTCTTT.